This entry features one TCR beta chain sequence. Its cognate antigen has yet to be identified. No much larger clone exists at a distance of one base, and base qualities are not known. The CDR3 has 15 amino acids, counting the end cysteine and phenylalanine. Only CDR3 DNA remains: 45 bases, in frame from the first base. The germline V and J ends show losses of 0 bases and 9 bases respectively, and no gene match explains 7 bases of the junction. The germline V gene provides CDR1 LGHNA and CDR2 YSLEER. The cohort consisted of 650 to 700 healthy bone marrow donors. At the time of sampling, every cohort member was nominally healthy, though immune exposures that went unrecorded were likely present. The donor tested CMV seronegative and was one of the 352 seronegative cohort members. Every donor gave a peripheral blood sample, and the peripheral blood mononuclear cells from that sample were used for TCR beta sequencing. Genomic DNA was extracted from the blood cell samples with the Qiagen DNeasy Blood Extraction Kit.

The library was built by means of the immunoSEQ multiplex PCR assay. For the multiplex PCR, a mixture combining 60 forward primers for TCR Vbeta segments and 13 reverse primers for TCR Jbeta segments was used. The CDR3 region of rearranged TCR beta genes was amplified from genomic DNA by a multiplex PCR assay. The amplified TCR beta libraries were sequenced on the Illumina HiSeq System as 87-base-pair reads. Per the source publication's procedure: Across the roughly 670 repertoires, a later analysis counted 75 million to 90 million unique TCR beta chains, approximately 12 million of which were shared by at least two donors. A nearest-neighbor algorithm error-corrected the raw reads and collapsed the reads into unique sequences, merging closely related sequences to remove PCR and sequencing errors. Alignment of CDR3 sequences to IMGT reference sequences was used to assign V, D and J gene segments. For a sequence to be retained, a match of at least six nucleotides to both a V gene segment and a J gene segment was required. A rearrangement counted as productive if the CDR3 had no stop codons and remained in frame with V and J, and every other rearrangement counted as non-productive. Following IMGT convention, CDR3 was defined as the stretch from the second conserved V-encoded cysteine up to the conserved J-encoded phenylalanine. Sequences without an unambiguous match to a single V gene segment were excluded from the earlier analysis of a few hundred of the donors. In an earlier analysis of some 590 of the donors, a V segment was called functional when productive rearrangements were above 56.7%, and segregating when the standard deviation between donors exceeded 5%. A statistical classification framework was built for diagnosing cytomegalovirus status from the catalog of TCR beta chain sequences. In a later analysis, TCR nucleotide sequences were compared against IMGT/GENE-DB human TR gene sequences so that V and J genes could be assigned. Using the TCRdist pipeline, a later analysis assigned CDR3 sequences along with most-parsimonious VDJ recombination scenarios. In a later analysis, every TCR beta chain was defined by the combination of its CDR3 amino acid sequence and its V-gene family, and reads without a unique V-gene family were dropped. To address suspected cross-contamination and a sequencing artifact, a later analysis removed 450 to 700 highly shared, low-generation-probability nucleotide sequences. In a later analysis, a clonal expansion index was calculated for each public chain from normalized within-repertoire ranks of inferred template counts. A later analysis computed generation probabilities with a VDJ recombination model fitted to out-of-frame rearrangements, and checked the results against IGoR. In a later analysis, hypergeometric tests were used to score TCR-TCR, TCR-HLA and TCR-CMV co-occurrence, with a repertoire-size bias correction applied to TCR pairs. In a later analysis, false discovery rates were estimated by permuting HLA or CMV assignments 20 times. In a later analysis, co-occurring TCRs were grouped with DBSCAN, and TCRdist sequence similarity was added when clustering was performed within HLA-allele-positive subsets. Repertoires with fewer than 30,000 or more than 120,000 public chains, plus five repertoires with anomalous nucleotide sharing, were excluded from co-occurrence clustering. In its TCRdb copy, this immuneACCESS table keeps in-frame sequences only and misses some clones. Where compared with another copy, unresolved V genes explain less than half of these, and the others have no known cause. The DNA was the basis for D and trimming; V, J and clone size are from that table. Across this sample there are about 130,000 clones, with over 70% seen only once. The ten largest clones take up around 3.2% of the sample.

The data are from a study of cytomegalovirus exposure and HLA in healthy donors (dated by TCRdb to about 2017). Context from the whole study: An earlier analysis of some 550 of the donors reported 276 Gb of sequence data and approximately 110 million unique TCR beta sequences from roughly 180 million T cells. Several DR-DQ haplotypes were treated as single units for association and clustering because of strong linkage in the cohort. Every discovery cohort repertoire had been produced on one sequencing platform. High-throughput TCR immunosequencing, statistical association of individual TCRs with disease status, and machine learning were combined to predict cytomegalovirus infection status. An earlier analysis of some 500 of the donors used high-throughput TCR beta sequencing to judge whether each TCR beta V gene segment behaved as functional or pseudogenic. Besides the first cohort of more than 650 subjects, a separate validation cohort made up of roughly 120 different subjects was used. The study used immunosequencing to profile the T cell repertoires of 666 subjects and linked those repertoires to cytomegalovirus serostatus. An early release that covered about 600 HLA-typed donors contained approximately 300 gigabases of sequencing data and tens of millions of unique TCR sequences. Among a few hundred genotyped donors of the cohort, an average of 235,054 unique TCR beta nucleotide sequences were sequenced per donor, roughly 20% of them non-productive. The study aimed to test whether signatures of past pathogen exposure could be identified by cataloging public T cell receptors. Typing coverage differed by locus: A, B, C, DRB1 and DQB1 were typed in roughly 620-630 donors, DQA1 in 500 to 550, DPA1 in some 570, and DPB1 in 400 to 490. A later analysis re-analyzed previously published TCR beta repertoires from about 600 donors and added high-resolution HLA genotyping to study TCR occurrence patterns. Of the roughly 400 genotyped donors, 65% to 90% were placed in the genetic ancestry cluster associated with self-reported Caucasian donors. Genome-wide SNP genotypes for about 65% of the 666 donors were used in a later genetic analysis, which treated that subset as a discovery cohort. The later analysis used no new phenotypic data to find candidate immune exposures, relying instead on TCR beta sequences and their occurrence across donors. HLA typing covered class I and class II loci at four-digit resolution. Donor age, sex, ethnicity and CMV serostatus were compiled together with the repertoire data.

What the study reported, not specific to this receptor: Broadly in line with IMGT annotations, most TCR beta V segments showed up in productive rearrangements about 87% or about 30% of the time in an earlier analysis of under 700 of the donors. When HLA alleles, especially DR and DQ, strongly co-occurred, attributing TCR associations to individual alleles was difficult. Only TCR beta chains were sequenced in this cohort, and the absence of alpha or paired-chain data limited detectable features. The study gave a list of under 200 TCR beta chains associated with cytomegalovirus. Linkage disequilibrium might explain the correlated functional status among segregating V segments, but an unknown experimental factor could not be ruled out. Most TCR sequences were observed very rarely across donors, whereas some public TCRs were present in many individuals. In vitro tests confirmed that a few of the cytomegalovirus-associated TCR beta chains recognize cytomegalovirus antigens. In both the original and validation cohorts, the classifier was reported to diagnose cytomegalovirus status with high specificity and sensitivity. A later analysis found that HLA-associated TCR beta chains were more clonally expanded and had lower generation probabilities than equally common non-associated chains. In a later analysis, some 18,000 TCR beta sequences were associated with specific HLA alleles at a false discovery rate of 0.05. An association between a missense DCLRE1C variant and V-gene and J-gene trimming of TCR beta chains was found in a later genetic analysis and replicated in an independent cohort. Compared with the approximately 710-donor mean, donors in an Asian-associated ancestry cluster had fewer N-insertions in productive TCRs, according to a later genetic analysis. The presence/absence analyses assumed that sequencing depth was roughly uniform across donors, and that assumption may not be true. A group of highly shared sequence variants was considered likely to be a technical artifact of the sequencing pipeline. Some IMGT-functional V segments, including TRBV6-2 and TRBV6-3, could not be told apart with the 87-base-pair reads, so those segments were excluded. Because HLA typing was missing for some donors at each locus, association tests included only the typed subset. Most CMV-associated TCR beta chains appeared to be HLA-restricted in a later analysis, and the HLA associations seemed to be driven largely by CMV exposure. A further reported finding was that TCR beta sequences accurately predicted the HLA-A and HLA-B alleles for most subjects in the first cohort. It was suggested by the authors that the approach could potentially be generalized to other disease states and immunological phenotypes. CMV serostatus was the only immune exposure information available for the cohort. Seventeen rarely observed V segments, including chromosome 9 orphons, were excluded from the earlier analysis of about 500 of the donors because counts were too low. According to a later analysis, parvovirus B19, influenza, CMV and Epstein-Barr virus appeared linked to several top co-occurrence clusters. A later analysis found that TCR association rates varied across HLA loci, with DRB1 alleles showing the most associated TCRs and HLA-C alleles the fewest.

The clonotype was recovered from a man aged 30 to 39 in good health and CMV-seronegative. Sequencing was done on a sample of PBMCs. The chain employs TRBV4-3 and TRBJ2-1, with TRBD2 matching 8 junction bases. Here the CDR3 is given as CASSQDAGGKGEQFF. The nucleotide sequence is given as TGCGCCAGCAGCCAAGATGCGGGGGGCAAGGGTGAGCAGTTCTTC.